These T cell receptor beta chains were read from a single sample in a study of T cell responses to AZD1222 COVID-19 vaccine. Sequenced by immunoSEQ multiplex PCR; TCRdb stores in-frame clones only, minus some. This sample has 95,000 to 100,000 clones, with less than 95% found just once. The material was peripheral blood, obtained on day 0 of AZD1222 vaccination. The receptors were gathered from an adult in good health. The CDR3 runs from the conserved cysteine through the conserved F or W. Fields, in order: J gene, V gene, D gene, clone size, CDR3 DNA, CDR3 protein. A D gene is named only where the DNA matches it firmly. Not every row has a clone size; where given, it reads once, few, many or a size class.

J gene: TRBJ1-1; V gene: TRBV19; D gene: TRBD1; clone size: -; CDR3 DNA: TGTGCCAGTCGAGACGTCCAGGGGGTGAACACTGAAGCTTTCTTT; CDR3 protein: CASRDVQGVNTEAFF
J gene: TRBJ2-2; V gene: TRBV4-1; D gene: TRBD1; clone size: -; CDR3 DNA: TGCGCCAGCAGCCAGGGCTACAGGGGCCTTGCGAACACCGGGGAGCTGTTTTTT; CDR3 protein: CASSQGYRGLANTGELFF
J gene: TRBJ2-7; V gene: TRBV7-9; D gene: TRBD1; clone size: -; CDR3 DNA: TGTGCCAGCAGCCCCCGACAGGGGGTTTACGAGCAGTACTTC; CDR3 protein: CASSPRQGVYEQYF
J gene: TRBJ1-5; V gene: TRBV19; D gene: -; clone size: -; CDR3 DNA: TGTGCCAGTAGTCAACAGGAATATAGCAATCAGCCCCAGCATTTT; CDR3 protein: CASSQQEYSNQPQHF
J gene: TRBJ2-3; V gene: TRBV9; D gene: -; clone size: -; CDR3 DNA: TGTGCCAGCCGGCAATCGGCAGAGAGCACAGATACGCAGTATTTT; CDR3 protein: CASRQSAESTDTQYF
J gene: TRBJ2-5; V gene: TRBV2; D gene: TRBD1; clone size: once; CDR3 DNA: TGTGCCAGCAGTCGACAGGGGGCTGCGGAGACCCAGTACTTC; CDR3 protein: CASSRQGAAETQYF
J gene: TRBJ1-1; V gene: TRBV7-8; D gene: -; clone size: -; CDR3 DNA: TGTGCCAGCAGCTTAGGAGTGGGAACGGGCACTGAAGCTTTCTTT; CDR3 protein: CASSLGVGTGTEAFF
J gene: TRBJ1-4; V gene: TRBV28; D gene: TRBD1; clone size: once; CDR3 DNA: TGTGCCGCAGCGGGGGGACAGAATAATGAAAAACTGTTTTTT; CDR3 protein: CAAAGGQNNEKLFF
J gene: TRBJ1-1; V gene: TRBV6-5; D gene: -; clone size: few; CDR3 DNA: TGTGCCAGCAGGGGGCCGAACACTGAAGCTTTCTTT; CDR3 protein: CASRGPNTEAFF
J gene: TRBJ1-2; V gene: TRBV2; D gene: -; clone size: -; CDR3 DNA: TGTGCCAGCAGTGAAGGAGTTCGGACGACCTATGGCTACACCTTC; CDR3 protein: CASSEGVRTTYGYTF
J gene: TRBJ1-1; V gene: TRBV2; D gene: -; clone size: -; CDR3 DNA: TGTGCCAGCAGAAGTGGTTTAGGCACTGAAGCTTTCTTT; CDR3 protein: CASRSGLGTEAFF
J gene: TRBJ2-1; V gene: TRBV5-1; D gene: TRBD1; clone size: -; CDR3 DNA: TGCGCCAGCAGCTTGGGACAGGGATCCTACAATGAGCAGTTCTTC; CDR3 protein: CASSLGQGSYNEQFF
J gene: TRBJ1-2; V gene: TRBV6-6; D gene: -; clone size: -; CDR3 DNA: TGTGCCAGCAGCTCTATGCAAGGGGGGGCGCACGGCTACACCTTC; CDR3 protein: CASSSMQGGAHGYTF
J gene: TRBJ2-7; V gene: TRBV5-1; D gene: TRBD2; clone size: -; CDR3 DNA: TGCGCCAGCAGCCATCTGACTAGCGGGGGCTTCGACGGGTACGAGCAGTACTTC; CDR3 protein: CASSHLTSGGFDGYEQYF
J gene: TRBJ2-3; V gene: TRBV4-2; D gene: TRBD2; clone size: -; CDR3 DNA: TGTGCCAGCCGGTCCGTAGCGGGGGATTCAGATACGCAGTATTTT; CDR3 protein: CASRSVAGDSDTQYF
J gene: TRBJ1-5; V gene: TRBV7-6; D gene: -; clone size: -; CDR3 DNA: TGTGCCAGCAGCTTAGGCAGGGACCAGCCCCAGCATTTT; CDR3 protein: CASSLGRDQPQHF
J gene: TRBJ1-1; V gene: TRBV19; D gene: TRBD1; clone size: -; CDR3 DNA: TGTGCCAGTAGTATATGGGCCAGCCGGGACAGCAGGAACACTGAAGCTTTCTTT; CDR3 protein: CASSIWASRDSRNTEAFF
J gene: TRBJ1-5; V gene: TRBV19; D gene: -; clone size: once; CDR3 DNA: TGTGCCAGTCAGGGGATTCGGGTCGGCAATCAGCCCCAGCATTTT; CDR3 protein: CASQGIRVGNQPQHF
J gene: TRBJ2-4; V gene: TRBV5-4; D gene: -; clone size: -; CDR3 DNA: TGTGCCAGCAGCCCCGGGGGAATAGCCAAAAACATTCAGTACTTC; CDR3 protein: CASSPGGIAKNIQYF
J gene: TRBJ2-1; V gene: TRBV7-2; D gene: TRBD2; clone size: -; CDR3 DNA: TGTGCCAGCAGCTTCGGGACTAGCGGGGCCTACAATGAGCAGTTCTTC; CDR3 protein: CASSFGTSGAYNEQFF
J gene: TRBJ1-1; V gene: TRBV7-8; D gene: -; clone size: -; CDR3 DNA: TGTGCCAGCAGCTACCGGAGGGGGGGCACTGAAGCTTTCTTT; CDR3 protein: CASSYRRGGTEAFF
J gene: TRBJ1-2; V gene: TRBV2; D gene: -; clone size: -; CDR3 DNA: TGTGCCAGCAGACATCAGGGGATTTGGGGCTACACCTTC; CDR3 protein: CASRHQGIWGYTF
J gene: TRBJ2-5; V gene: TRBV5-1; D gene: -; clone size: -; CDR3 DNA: TGCGCCAGCAGCCCCTCCGGGGAGGCCGCGGGAGAGACCCAGTACTTC; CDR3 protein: CASSPSGEAAGETQYF
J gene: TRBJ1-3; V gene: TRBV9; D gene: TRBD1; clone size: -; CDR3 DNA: TGTGCCAGCAGCATACAGGGGACTGGAAACACCATATATTTT; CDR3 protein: CASSIQGTGNTIYF
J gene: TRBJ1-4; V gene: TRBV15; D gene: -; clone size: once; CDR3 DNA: TGTGCCACCAGCATAGGGAGGGGGAGGGAAAAACTGTTTTTT; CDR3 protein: CATSIGRGREKLFF
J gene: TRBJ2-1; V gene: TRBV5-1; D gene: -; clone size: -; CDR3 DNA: TGCGCCAGCAGCGTCTTGTCAACTCCCTACAATGAGCAGTTCTTC; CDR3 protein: CASSVLSTPYNEQFF
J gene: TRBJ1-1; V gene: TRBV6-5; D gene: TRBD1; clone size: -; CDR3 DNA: TGTGCCAGCAGCGGGACAGTGAACACTGAAGCTTTCTTT; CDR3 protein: CASSGTVNTEAFF
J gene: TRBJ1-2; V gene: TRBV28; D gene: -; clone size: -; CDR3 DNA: TGTGCCAGCAGTTTTATGAACAGCTATGGCTACACCTTC; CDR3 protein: CASSFMNSYGYTF
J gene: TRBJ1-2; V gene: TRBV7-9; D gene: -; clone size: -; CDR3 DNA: TGTGCCAGCAGCTTAGTAGACTATGGCTACACCTTC; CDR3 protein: CASSLVDYGYTF
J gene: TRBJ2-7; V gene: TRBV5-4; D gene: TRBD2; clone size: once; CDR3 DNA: TGTGCCAGCAGCTTGGGGACTAGCGGCCTCTACGAGCAGTACTTC; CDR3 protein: CASSLGTSGLYEQYF
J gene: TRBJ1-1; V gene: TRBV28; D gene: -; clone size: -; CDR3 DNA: TGTGCCAGCAGTTTCCCGGCAGGAGAGAACACTGAAGCTTTCTTT; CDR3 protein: CASSFPAGENTEAFF
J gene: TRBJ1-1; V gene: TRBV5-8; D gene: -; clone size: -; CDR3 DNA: TGTGCCAGCAGCTCCGGACTGGGGGGGGGCACTGAAGCTTTCTTT; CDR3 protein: CASSSGLGGGTEAFF
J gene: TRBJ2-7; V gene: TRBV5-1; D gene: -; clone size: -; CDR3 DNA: TGCGCCAGCAGCTTGTCGGGGGCCAGCTACGAGCAGTACTTC; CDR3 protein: CASSLSGASYEQYF
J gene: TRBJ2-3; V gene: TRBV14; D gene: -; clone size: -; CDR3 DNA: TGTGCCAGCAGCCAAGTAGGAGGAGGAAGCACAGATACGCAGTATTTT; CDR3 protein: CASSQVGGGSTDTQYF
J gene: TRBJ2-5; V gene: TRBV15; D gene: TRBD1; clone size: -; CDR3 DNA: TGTGCCACCAGAAGGACAGGGCTCCAAGAGACCCAGTACTTC; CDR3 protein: CATRRTGLQETQYF
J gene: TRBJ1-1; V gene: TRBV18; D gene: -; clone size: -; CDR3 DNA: TGTGCCAGCTCACCACGTCGGGGGGGAGACGCTGAAGCTTTCTTT; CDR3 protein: CASSPRRGGDAEAFF
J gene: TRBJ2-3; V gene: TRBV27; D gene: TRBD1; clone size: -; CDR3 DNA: TGTGCCAGCAGTTCCCCAAGACAGGACAGGGAAGATACGCAGTATTTT; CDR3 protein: CASSSPRQDREDTQYF
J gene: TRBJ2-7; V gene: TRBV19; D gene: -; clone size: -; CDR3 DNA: TGTGCCAGTAGTATAAGTCAGGGGCCGACCTACGAGCAGTACTTC; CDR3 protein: CASSISQGPTYEQYF
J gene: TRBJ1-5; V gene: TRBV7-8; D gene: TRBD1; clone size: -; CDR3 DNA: TGTGCCAGCAGCCCTACCTCCCACAGGGGCGTTGTGGGGCCCCAGCATTTT; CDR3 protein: CASSPTSHRGVVGPQHF
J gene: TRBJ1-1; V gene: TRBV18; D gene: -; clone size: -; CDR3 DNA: TGTGCCAGCTCACCGGGACGGCTTGAAGCTTTCTTT; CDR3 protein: CASSPGRLEAFF
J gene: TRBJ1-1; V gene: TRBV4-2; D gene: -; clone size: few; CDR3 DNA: TGTGCCAGCAGCCAAGATTGGGAGGGCTGGACTGAAGCTTTCTTT; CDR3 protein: CASSQDWEGWTEAFF
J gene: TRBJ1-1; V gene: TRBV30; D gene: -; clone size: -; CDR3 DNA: TGTGCCTGGAGTGTAGCCGGGCGCGCTGAAGCTTTCTTT; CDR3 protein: CAWSVAGRAEAFF
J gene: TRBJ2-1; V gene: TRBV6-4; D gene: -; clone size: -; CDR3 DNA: TGTGCCAGCAGTGAGGTCGCCAGCCCAGGCCATGAGCAGTTCTTC; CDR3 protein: CASSEVASPGHEQFF
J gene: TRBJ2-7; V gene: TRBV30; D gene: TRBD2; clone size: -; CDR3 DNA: TGTGCCTGGAGTGTGACTAGCGGGGCTTACGAGCAGTACTTC; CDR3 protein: CAWSVTSGAYEQYF
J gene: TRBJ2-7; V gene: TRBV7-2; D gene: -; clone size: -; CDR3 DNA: TGTGCCAGCAGCTCCTCGGGCTACGAGCAGTACTTC; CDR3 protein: CASSSSGYEQYF
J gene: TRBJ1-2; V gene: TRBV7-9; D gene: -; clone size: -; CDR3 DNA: TGTGCCAGCAGCCTCCGAGACAGTTCATGGGGCTACACCTTC; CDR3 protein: CASSLRDSSWGYTF
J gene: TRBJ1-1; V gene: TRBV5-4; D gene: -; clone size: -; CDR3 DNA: TGTGCCAGCAGCTTGGGTCTGCAGGGAAACACTGAAGCTTTCTTT; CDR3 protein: CASSLGLQGNTEAFF
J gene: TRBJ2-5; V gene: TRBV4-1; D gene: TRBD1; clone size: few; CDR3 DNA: TGCGCCAGCAGCCATGGGACAGTGCAAGAGACCCAGTACTTC; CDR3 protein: CASSHGTVQETQYF
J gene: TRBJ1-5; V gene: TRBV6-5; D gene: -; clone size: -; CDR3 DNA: TGTGCCAGCTTTAATGGGGGCTTTCAGCCCCAGCATTTT; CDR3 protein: CASFNGGFQPQHF
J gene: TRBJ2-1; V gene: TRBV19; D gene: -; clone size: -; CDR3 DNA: TGTGCCAGTAAAGGGGATGAGCAGTTCTTC; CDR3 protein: CASKGDEQFF
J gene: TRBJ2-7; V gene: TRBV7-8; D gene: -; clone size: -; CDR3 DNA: TGTGCCAGCAGCTTAGTCAATCAGGGGGGCAAATCCGTCTACGAGCAGTACTTC; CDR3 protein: CASSLVNQGGKSVYEQYF
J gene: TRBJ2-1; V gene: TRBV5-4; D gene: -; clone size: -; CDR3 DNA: TGTGCCAGCAGCAAGAGCAGAAATGAGCAGTTCTTC; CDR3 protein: CASSKSRNEQFF
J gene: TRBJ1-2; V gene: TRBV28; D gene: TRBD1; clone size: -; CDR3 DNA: TGTGCCAGCAGTTCAACAACACCGGGACAGACAAACTATGGCTACACCTTC; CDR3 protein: CASSSTTPGQTNYGYTF
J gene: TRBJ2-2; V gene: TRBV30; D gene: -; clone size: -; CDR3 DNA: TGTGCCTGGAGTGTCCGTCTCAGGACTTCTAGTCTTTCGAACACCGGGGAGCTGTTTTTT; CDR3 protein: CAWSVRLRTSSLSNTGELFF
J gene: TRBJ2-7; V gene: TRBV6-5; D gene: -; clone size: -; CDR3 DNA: TGTGCCAGCAGGATGGAAAGCTCCTACGAGCAGTACTTC; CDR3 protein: CASRMESSYEQYF
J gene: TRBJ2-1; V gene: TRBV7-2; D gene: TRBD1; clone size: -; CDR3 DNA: TGTGCCAGCAGCCCGGGACAGGGAAAGTACAATGAGCAGTTCTTC; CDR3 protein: CASSPGQGKYNEQFF
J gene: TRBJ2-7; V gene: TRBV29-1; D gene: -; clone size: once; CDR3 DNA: TGCAGCGTTGTTGGCTCCTCCTACGAGCAGTACTTC; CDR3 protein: CSVVGSSYEQYF
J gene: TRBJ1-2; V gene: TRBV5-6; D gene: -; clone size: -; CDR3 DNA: TGTGCCAGCAGGAGGAACATAGCTAACTATGGCTACACCTTC; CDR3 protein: CASRRNIANYGYTF